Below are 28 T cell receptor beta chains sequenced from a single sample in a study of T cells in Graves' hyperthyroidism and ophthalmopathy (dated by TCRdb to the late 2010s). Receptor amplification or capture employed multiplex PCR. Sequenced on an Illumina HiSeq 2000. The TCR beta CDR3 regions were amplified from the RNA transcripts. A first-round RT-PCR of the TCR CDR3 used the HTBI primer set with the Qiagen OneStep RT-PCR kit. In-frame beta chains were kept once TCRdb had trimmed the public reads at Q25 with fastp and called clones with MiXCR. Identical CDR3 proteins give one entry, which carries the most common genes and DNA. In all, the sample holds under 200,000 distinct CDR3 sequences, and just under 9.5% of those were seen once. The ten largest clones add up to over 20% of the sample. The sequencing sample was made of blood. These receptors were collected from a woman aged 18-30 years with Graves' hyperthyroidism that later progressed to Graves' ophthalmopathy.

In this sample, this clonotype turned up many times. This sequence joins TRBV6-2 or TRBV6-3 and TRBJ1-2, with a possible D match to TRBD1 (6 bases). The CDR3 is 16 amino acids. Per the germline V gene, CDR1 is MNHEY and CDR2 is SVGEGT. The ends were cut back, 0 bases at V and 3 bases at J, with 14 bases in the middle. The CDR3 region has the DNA TGTGCCAGCAGTTACTCGATCGGGGGCATTGACTATGGCTACACCTTC. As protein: CASSYSIGGIDYGYTF.

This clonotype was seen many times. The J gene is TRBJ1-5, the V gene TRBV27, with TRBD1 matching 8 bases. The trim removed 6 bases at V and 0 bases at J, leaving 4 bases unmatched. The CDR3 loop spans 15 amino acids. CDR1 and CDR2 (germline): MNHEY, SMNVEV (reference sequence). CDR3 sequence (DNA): TGTGCCAGCAGCTTCGACAGGGGTAGCAATCAGCCCCAGCATTTT. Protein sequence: CASSFDRGSNQPQHF.

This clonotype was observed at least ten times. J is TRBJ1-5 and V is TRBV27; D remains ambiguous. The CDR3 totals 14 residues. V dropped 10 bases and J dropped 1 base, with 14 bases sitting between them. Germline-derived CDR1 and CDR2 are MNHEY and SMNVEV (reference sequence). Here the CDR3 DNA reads TGTGCCACTGCACCTGGGTTGAGCAATCAGCCCCAGCATTTT. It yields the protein CATAPGLSNQPQHF.

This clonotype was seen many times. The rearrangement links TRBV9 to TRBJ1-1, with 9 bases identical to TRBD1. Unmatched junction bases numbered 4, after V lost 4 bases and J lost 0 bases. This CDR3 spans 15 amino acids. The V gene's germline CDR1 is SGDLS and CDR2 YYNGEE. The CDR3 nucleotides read TGTGCCAGCAGCTTCGGGACAGGGCTGAACACTGAAGCTTTCTTT. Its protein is CASSFGTGLNTEAFF.

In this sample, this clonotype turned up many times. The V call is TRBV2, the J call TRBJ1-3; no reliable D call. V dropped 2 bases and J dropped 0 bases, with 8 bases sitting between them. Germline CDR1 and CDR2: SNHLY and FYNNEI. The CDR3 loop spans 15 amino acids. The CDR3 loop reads CASSEQRASGNTIYF. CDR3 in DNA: TGTGCCAGCAGTGAACAGAGAGCCTCTGGAAACACCATATATTTT.

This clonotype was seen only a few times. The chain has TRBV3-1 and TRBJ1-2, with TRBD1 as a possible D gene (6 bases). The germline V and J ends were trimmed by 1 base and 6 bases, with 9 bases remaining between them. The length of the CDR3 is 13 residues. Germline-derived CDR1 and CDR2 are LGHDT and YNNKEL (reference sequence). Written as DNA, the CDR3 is TGTGCCAGCAGCCAAGGGGGGGGCAATGGCTACACCTTC. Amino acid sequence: CASSQGGGNGYTF.

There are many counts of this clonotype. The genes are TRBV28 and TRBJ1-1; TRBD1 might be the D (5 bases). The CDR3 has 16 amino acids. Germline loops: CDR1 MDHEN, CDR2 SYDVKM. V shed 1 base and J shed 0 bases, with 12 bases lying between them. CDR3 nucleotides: TGTGCCAGCAGTTTATCGCTCAGGGACTTGAACACTGAAGCTTTCTTT. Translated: CASSLSLRDLNTEAFF.

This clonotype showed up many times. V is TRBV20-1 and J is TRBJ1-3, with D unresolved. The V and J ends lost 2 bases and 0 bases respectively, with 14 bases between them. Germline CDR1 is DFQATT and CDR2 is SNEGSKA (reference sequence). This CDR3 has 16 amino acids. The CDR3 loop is CSARSLGGRSGNTIYF. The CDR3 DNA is TGCAGTGCTAGAAGCTTGGGTGGGCGCTCTGGAAACACCATATATTTT.

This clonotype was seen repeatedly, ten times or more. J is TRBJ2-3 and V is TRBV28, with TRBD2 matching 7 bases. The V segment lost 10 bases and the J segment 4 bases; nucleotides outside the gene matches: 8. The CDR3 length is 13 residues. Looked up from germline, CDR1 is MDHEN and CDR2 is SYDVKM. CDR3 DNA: TGTGCCACGCGGCGGGGGACTTCAGATACGCAGTATTTT. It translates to CATRRGTSDTQYF. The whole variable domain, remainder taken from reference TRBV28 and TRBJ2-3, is DVKVTQSSRYLVKRTGEKVFLECVQDMDHENMFWYRQDPGLGLRLIYFSYDVKMKEKGDIPEGYSVSREKKERFSLILESASTNQTSMYLCATRRGTSDTQYFGPGTRLTVL.

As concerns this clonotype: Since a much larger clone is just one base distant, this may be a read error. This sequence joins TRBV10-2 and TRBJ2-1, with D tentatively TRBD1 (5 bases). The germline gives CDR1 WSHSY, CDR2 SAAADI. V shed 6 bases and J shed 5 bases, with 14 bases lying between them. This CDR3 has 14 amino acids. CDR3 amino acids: CASRPGKGNNEQFF. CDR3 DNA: TGCGCCAGCAGACCAGGAAAGGGGAACAATGAGCAGTTCTTC.

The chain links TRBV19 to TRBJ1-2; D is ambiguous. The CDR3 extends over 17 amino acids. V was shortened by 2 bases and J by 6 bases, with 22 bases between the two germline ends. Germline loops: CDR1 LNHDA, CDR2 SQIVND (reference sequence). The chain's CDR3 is CASSILIGTIKYDGYTF. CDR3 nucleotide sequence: TGTGCCAGTAGTATATTAATTGGCACGATCAAATATGATGGCTACACCTTC.

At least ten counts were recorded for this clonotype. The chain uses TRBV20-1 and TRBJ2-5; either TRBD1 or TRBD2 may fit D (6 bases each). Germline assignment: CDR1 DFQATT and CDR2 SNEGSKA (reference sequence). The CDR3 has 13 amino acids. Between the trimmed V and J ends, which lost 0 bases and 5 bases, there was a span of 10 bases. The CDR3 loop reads CSARDQGRETQYF. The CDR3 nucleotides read TGCAGTGCTAGAGATCAGGGGAGGGAGACCCAGTACTTC.

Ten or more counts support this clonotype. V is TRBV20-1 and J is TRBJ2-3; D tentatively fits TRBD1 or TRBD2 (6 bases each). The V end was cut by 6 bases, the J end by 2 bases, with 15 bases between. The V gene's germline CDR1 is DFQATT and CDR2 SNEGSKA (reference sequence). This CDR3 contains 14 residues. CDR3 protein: CSAPGAQYTDTQYF. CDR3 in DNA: TGCAGTGCCCCGGGGGCGCAGTACACAGATACGCAGTATTTT.

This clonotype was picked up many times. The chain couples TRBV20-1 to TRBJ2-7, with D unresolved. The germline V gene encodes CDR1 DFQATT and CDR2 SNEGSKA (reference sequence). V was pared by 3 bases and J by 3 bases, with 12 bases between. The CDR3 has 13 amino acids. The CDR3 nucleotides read TGCAGTGCTAGTATGGGTTGGGGCTACGAGCAGTACTTC. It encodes CSASMGWGYEQYF.

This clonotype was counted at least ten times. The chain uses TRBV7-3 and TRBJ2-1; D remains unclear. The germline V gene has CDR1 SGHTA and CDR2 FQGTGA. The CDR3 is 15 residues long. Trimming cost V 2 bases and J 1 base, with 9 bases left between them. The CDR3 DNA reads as TGTGCCAGCAGCTTATATACCAGTTCCTACAATGAGCAGTTCTTC. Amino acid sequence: CASSLYTSSYNEQFF.

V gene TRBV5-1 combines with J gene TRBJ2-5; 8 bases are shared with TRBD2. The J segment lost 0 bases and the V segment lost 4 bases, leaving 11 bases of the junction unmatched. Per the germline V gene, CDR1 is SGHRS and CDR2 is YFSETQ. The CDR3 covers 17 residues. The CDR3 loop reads CASSPTSGGMYQETQYF. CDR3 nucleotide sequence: TGCGCCAGCAGCCCGACAAGCGGGGGAATGTACCAAGAGACCCAGTACTTC.

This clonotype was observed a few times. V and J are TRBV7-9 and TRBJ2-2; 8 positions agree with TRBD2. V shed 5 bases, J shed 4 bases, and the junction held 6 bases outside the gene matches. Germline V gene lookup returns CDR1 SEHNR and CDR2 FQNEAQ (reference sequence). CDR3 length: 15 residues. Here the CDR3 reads CASSGPGGPTGELFF. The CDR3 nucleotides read TGTGCCAGCAGCGGACCGGGGGGGCCCACCGGGGAGCTGTTTTTT. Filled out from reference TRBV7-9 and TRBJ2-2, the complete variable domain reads DTGVSQNPRHKITKRGQNVTFRCDPISEHNRLYWYRQTLGQGPEFLTYFQNEAQLEKSRLLSDRFSAERPKGSFSTLEIQRTEQGDSAMYLCASSGPGGPTGELFFGEGSRLTVL.

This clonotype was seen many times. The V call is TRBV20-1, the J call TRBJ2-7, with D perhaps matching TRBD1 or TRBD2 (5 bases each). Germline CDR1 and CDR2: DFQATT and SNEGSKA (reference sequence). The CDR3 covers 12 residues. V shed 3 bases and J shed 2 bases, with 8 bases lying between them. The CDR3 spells CSASGTAYEQYF. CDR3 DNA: TGCAGTGCTAGCGGGACGGCCTACGAGCAGTACTTC.

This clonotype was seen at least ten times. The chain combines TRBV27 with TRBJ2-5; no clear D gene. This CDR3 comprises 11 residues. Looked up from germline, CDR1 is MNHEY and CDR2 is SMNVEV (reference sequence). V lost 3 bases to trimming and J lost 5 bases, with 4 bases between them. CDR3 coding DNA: TGTGCCAGCAGTTTTATGGAGACCCAGTACTTC. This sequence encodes CASSFMETQYF.

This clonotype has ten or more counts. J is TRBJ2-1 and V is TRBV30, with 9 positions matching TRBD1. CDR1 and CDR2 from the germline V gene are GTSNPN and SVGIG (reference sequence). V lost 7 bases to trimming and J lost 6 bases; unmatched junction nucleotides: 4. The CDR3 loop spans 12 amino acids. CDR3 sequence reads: CAYNRGLNEQFF. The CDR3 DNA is TGTGCCTACAACAGGGGGCTCAATGAGCAGTTCTTC.

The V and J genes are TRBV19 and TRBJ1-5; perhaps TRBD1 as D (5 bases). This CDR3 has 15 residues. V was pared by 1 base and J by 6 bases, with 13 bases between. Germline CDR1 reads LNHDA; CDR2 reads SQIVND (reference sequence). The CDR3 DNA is TGTGCCAGTAGTATAGGAGGGGATTGGGTTCAGCCCCAGCATTTT. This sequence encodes CASSIGGDWVQPQHF.

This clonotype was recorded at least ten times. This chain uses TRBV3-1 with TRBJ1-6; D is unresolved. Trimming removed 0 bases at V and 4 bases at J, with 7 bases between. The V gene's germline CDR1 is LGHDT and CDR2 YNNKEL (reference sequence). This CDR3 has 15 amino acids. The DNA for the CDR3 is TGTGCCAGCAGCCAAGATTCCATATATAATTCACCCCTCCACTTT. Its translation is CASSQDSIYNSPLHF.

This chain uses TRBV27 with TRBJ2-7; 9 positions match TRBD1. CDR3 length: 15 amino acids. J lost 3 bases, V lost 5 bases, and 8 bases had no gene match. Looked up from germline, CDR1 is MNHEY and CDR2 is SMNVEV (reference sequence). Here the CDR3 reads CASSPEDRGFYEQYF. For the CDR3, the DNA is TGTGCCAGCAGTCCAGAGGACAGGGGTTTCTACGAGCAGTACTTC.

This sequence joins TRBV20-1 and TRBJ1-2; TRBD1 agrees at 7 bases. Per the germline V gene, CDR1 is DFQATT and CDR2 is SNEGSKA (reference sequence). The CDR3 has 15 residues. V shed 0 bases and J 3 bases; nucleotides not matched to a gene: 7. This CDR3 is CSARDRGTVYYGYTF. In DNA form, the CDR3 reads TGCAGTGCTAGAGATCGGGGGACAGTCTACTATGGCTACACCTTC.

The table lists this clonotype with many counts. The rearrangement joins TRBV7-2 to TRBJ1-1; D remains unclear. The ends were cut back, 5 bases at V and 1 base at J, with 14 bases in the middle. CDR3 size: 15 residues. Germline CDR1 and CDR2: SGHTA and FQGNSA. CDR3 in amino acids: CASSQPGERNTEAFF. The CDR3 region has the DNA TGTGCCAGCAGCCAACCCGGGGAAAGGAACACTGAAGCTTTCTTT. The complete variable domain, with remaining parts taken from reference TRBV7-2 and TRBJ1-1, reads GAGVSQSPSNKVTEKGKDVELRCDPISGHTALYWYRQSLGQGLEFLIYFQGNSAPDKSGLPSDRFSAERTGGSVSTLTIQRTQQEDSAVYLCASSQPGERNTEAFFGQGTRLTVV.

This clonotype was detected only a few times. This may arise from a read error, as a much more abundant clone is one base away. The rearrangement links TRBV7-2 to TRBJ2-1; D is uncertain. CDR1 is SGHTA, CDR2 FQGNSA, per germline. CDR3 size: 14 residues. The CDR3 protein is CAGSPLSSYNEQFF. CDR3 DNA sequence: TGTGCCGGCAGCCCACTAAGCTCCTACAATGAGCAGTTCTTC.

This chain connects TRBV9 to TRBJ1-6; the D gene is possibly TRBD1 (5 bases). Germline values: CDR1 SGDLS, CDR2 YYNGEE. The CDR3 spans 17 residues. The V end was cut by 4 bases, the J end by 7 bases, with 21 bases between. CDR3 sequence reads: CASSPRTGTGENSPLHF. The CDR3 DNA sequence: TGTGCCAGCAGCCCCAGAACCGGGACGGGGGAGAATTCACCCCTCCACTTT.

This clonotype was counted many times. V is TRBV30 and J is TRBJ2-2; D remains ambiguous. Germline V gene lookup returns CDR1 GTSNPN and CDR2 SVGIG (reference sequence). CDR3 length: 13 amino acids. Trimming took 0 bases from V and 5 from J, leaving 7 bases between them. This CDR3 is CAWSVEVTGELFF. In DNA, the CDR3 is TGTGCCTGGAGTGTAGAGGTTACCGGGGAGCTGTTTTTT.